Detailed here is one TCR beta chain. This clonotype was picked up a small number of times. Its antigen has not been determined. Per-base quality was not reported, and no clone a single base away is much larger than it. This specimen belongs to a study of blood T cells in healthy people across ages (dated by TCRdb to between 2014 and 2016). Context from the whole study: In model experiments, template switching captured roughly one uniquely barcoded TCR beta cDNA molecule for every two T cells. To track age-related changes in TCR beta repertoire diversity, the study relied on deep sequencing normalized with unique cDNA molecular identifiers. Four age groups were formed from the donors: young (average approximately 15 years), middle-aged (just under 40), aged (62) and long-lived (82). To avoid experimental bias, donors of different ages were randomly spread across the sequencing lanes. Using the same blood draw, the study looked at two additional independent replicas of 1 million unique cDNA reads for two donors, one aged 18 to 30 and the other aged 80 or older.

Summary of the overall study and its limitations: As age increased, observed TCR beta diversity per million T cells dropped in a roughly linear way, and a significant reduction was already evident by age 40. Compared with the aged group, more naive CD4+ T cells, fewer expanded clones and increased TCR diversity were shown by the long-lived group, suggesting age selection. Estimates of total diversity based on one million sequenced T cells were considered lower bounds and underestimates. There was a strong correlation between observed TCR beta diversity and the percentage of naive T cells measured by flow cytometry. The CMV infection status of donors was not known, potentially confounding age-related changes in expanded clonotypes. Since profiling was done on bulk unsorted PBMCs, naive and antigen-experienced compartments could not be conclusively compared.

Library creation used 5' RACE. A second PCR of about 7 to 12 cycles was performed with a sample-barcoded 5' primer and a J-beta primer mix. A template-switch 5' adaptor carrying 12 random nucleotides introduced a unique molecular identifier onto each TCR beta cDNA molecule. At least 2.5 million CDR3-containing paired-end reads were obtained from each sample. The Mint cDNA synthesis kit, primed by a TRBC-specific oligonucleotide, was used to synthesize first-strand cDNA from all RNA. After uracil-DNA glycosylase treatment, a first 18-cycle PCR used universal primers M1SS and BC2_uni_R on all cDNA. Regarding the original processing steps: Normalization of each sample was performed by random selection of 1 million high-quality reads, each carrying a distinct molecular identifier. Instead of being binned into consensus sequences, reads with shared molecular identifiers were discarded. MiTCR, run with a Q25 quality threshold and the strictest error-elimination algorithm, handled CDR3 identification, clonotype clustering and error correction. A nonparametric unseen species model with Euler transformation was used to estimate a lower bound on total TCR beta diversity. The public reads were quality trimmed at Q25 with fastp and then assembled into clones with MiXCR by TCRdb, keeping productive beta chains. Each entry merges the rows of one CDR3 protein and shows their most common DNA and genes. TCRdb, not the authors, supplied the V and J calls. In all, the sample holds 1.8 million or so distinct CDR3 sequences, and about two fifths of those were seen once. Roughly 23% of the sample lies in the top ten.

The germline V gene encodes CDR1 MDHEN and CDR2 SYDVKM. V sheds 6 bases and J sheds 4 bases, leaving 13 bases between their ends. The CDR3 holds 15 amino acids from the cysteine to the phenylalanine. The retained sequence is limited to the CDR3, 45 bases, with the frame set at the first base. Systemically healthy Caucasian individuals from Russia, 35 to 50 in total and aged about 6 to 95 years, were included as donors. Ten milliliters of peripheral blood were drawn from each donor into EDTA-treated Vacutainer tubes. Ficoll-Paque density-gradient centrifugation was used to isolate PBMCs, with at least 6 million per sample. Trizol reagent was used to extract total RNA from the PBMCs, yielding at least 5 micrograms per sample. For every donor, flow cytometry on a PBMC aliquot measured the percentage of naive CD45RAhigh/CD27high T cells.

Source material: blood. This sequence uses TRBV28 and TRBJ1-6, with a weak D call of TRBD1 (6 bases match). This sequence was found in a human donor in good health. The DNA is as follows: TGTGCCAGCAGCTCAGTGGACAGTTATAATTCACCCCTCCACTTT. It translates to CASSSVDSYNSPLHF.